The source of this TCR beta chain is a study of neoadjuvant anti-PD-1 for oral cavity cancer listed by TCRdb under 2021. Study-level background: Before undergoing curative-intent surgical resection, most patients got three to four biweekly nivolumab doses at 3 mg/kg. Responders were defined as patients with complete response, partial response or stable disease by RECIST 1.1; non-responders were defined as patients with progression. The parent correlative cohort included around 12 patients, with a 33% response rate. Patients without progression received a fourth nivolumab dose around day 43 and underwent definitive surgical resection on days 50-56. General findings and caveats noted by the study authors: Higher pretreatment blood TCRbeta clonality and lower post-treatment tumor TCRbeta clonality were correlated with higher pretreatment blood Treg/Th17 ratios. TCR analyses included only three patients per response group, and the authors called for larger cohorts for validation. After neoadjuvant nivolumab, significantly higher T cell clonality (Gini index) was found within PBMCs in non-responders than in responders.

For deep sequencing, PBMC libraries mostly used approximately 0.45 ug of input genomic DNA, with six replicates for each sample. Following the manufacturer's instructions, the team built TCRbeta libraries using the immunoSEQ hsTCRbeta kit. An Illumina NovaSeq 6000 S4 flow cell was used to sequence the final libraries, which had first been combined to 3 nM. The paper's data handling went like this. The immunoSEQ Analyzer handled quality control and preprocessing of the raw data. The analysis was restricted to productive rearrangements, with each unique CDR3 amino acid sequence defining a clonotype. Repertoire clonality was estimated as the Gini-Simpson index, which was calculated using the R package tcR. Student's t test was used to compare Gini indices, while Pearson correlation assessed associations with tumor size change. Drawn from immuneACCESS, this table holds only the in-frame rearrangements with V and J called that TCRdb kept. Clones are partly lost; checked studies trace under half to an unresolved V gene and leave the rest unexplained. From that table come the V and J calls and clone size; the DNA was used to work out D and trimming. Across this sample there are tens of thousands of clones, with 70% to 90% seen only once. The ten largest clones capture 2.5% to 3% of the sample.

The time point label, read with the paper, signifies: after neoadjuvant nivolumab, at surgical resection. Patients had been newly diagnosed with stage II-IVA oral cavity squamous cell carcinoma, and no prior systemic or radiation treatment had been given to the patients. The cohort consisted of patients with HPV-negative, locally advanced oral cavity squamous cell carcinoma. Peripheral blood mononuclear cells were analyzed directly and were not maintained or expanded in culture. The samples were drawn from a longitudinal correlative study tied to a single-arm phase II trial testing neoadjuvant nivolumab in oral cavity squamous cell carcinoma. Genomic DNA-based TCRbeta sequencing was performed on subject-matched pre- and post-treatment PBMCs and tumors from three responders and three non-responders. Peripheral blood mononuclear cells were drawn once before nivolumab treatment and a second time after treatment, when surgery took place. The Maxwell RSC DNA from Cells kit was used to isolate genomic DNA from PBMCs.

This clone turned up a few times. Its antigen is currently not known. Base qualities are missing; no much larger clone stands one base away. The germline ends are 16 bases apart after V is trimmed by 5 bases and J by 0 bases. From cysteine to phenylalanine, the CDR3 is 16 amino acids long. CDR3 DNA only is kept here, 48 bases in frame from base 1. The germline V gene gives CDR1 as SGHAT and CDR2 as FQNNGV. The TCR originated in a person aged 40 to 85 with oral cavity squamous cell carcinoma. The rearranged chain carries TRBV11-2 and TRBJ1-1; D gene: possibly TRBD1, on 5 matching bases. This material consisted of PBMCs, taken after nivolumab (anti-PD-1) treatment. The CDR3 loop reads CASSQPGRALNTEAFF. The sequenced DNA is TGTGCCAGCAGCCAGCCGGGACGCGCTCTGAACACTGAAGCTTTCTTT.